This T cell receptor beta chain was retrieved from a study of cytomegalovirus exposure and HLA in healthy donors. The study's findings and limits: Analyses of presence/absence relied on an assumption of roughly uniform sequencing depth across donors. Immune exposure data for these donors was limited to CMV serostatus. Later examination showed HLA-associated TCR beta chains had greater clonal expansion than equally common others.

In regard to this clone: What it recognizes is unknown.

Whereas donors were nominally healthy upon sampling, unrecorded immune exposures were probable. The CDR3 runs to 16 residues. CDR1 SGDLS and CDR2 YYNGEE come from the germline V gene. V dropped 3 bases and J dropped 2 bases, with 17 bases sitting between them. Primers for the PCR totalled 60 Vbeta and 13 Jbeta. Data came from immunoSEQ multiplex PCR; TCRdb stores just in-frame clones and leaves some out. The sample has 150,000 to 200,000 clones; about three quarters are singletons. Sample: PBMCs. The clonotype was recovered from a woman between 35 and 50 years old in good health and CMV-seronegative. The chain couples TRBV9 to TRBJ1-2, with TRBD1 as a possible D gene (5 bases). The CDR3 sequence is CASSAGGSRENYGYTF. The DNA for the CDR3 is TGTGCCAGCAGCGCGGGGGGGTCCAGGGAGAACTATGGCTACACCTTC.